The following is a T cell receptor beta chain sequence with its context. The target antigen is unknown. The data originate from a study of cytomegalovirus exposure and HLA in healthy donors. General study points: Presence/absence analysis assumed near-uniform sequencing depth across donors.

V lost 0 bases to trimming and J lost 11 bases; unmatched junction nucleotides: 6. The CDR3 spans 12 residues. Per germline, CDR1 SQVTM and CDR2 ANQGSEA. A multiplex PCR was run with 60 Vbeta primers and 13 Jbeta primers. The repertoire was sequenced with immunoSEQ multiplex PCR; TCRdb's copy has only in-frame clones and lacks some. The sample includes about 120,000 clones, more than 75% of them seen just once. Sample: PBMCs. This sequence originates from a middle-aged woman in good health and CMV-seropositive. V is TRBV29-1 and J is TRBJ1-1; 7 bases agree with TRBD1. The CDR3 sequence: CSVEDDRVGAFF. DNA for the CDR3: TGCAGCGTTGAAGACGACAGGGTCGGGGCTTTCTTT.